The sequence of this T cell receptor beta chain was determined in a study of blood T cell repertoires in COVID-19. At the level of the study: Some COVID-19 samples were acute and others convalescent; all came from the United States, Italy and Spain. The cDNA or gDNA used as material had been derived from T cells, B-cell-depleted T cells, or PBMCs.

The CDR3 is 15 residues long. The germline V gene encodes CDR1 SNHLY and CDR2 FYNNEI. Trimming at V came to 1 base and at J to 6 bases, leaving 8 bases not matched to a gene. Original data processing: Estimates of nucleated cell counts were drawn from the amplification of reference gene primers. Produced via immunoSEQ multiplex PCR; TCRdb's table is partial and in-frame only. That table supplies the V and J calls and clone size; D and trimming were determined from the DNA. The table shows some 110,000 clones, with approximately 80% occurring only once. What was sequenced was peripheral blood. V and J are TRBV2 and TRBJ2-7; 8 nucleotides agree with TRBD2. This clonotype was obtained from a man in his sixties or seventies with acute or convalescent COVID-19. The CDR3 reads CASSEVGGLGSEQYF. The CDR3 region has the DNA TGTGCCAGCAGTGAAGTTGGGGGACTAGGGAGCGAGCAGTACTTC.